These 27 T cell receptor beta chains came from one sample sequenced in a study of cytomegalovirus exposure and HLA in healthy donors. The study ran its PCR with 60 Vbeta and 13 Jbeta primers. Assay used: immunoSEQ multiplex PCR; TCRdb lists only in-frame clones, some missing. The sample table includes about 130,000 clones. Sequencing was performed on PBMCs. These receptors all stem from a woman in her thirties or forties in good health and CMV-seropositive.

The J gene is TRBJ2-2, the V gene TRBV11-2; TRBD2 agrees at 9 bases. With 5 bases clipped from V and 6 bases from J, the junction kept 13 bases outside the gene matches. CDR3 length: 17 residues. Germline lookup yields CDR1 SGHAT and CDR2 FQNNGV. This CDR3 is CASSPNPGLARAGELFF. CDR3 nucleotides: TGTGCCAGCAGCCCAAATCCCGGACTAGCGAGAGCCGGGGAGCTGTTTTTT.

Here the CDR3 reads CASSGLSEAYEQYF. The CDR3 DNA sequence: TGTGCCAGTAGTGGGTTGAGCGAGGCCTACGAGCAGTACTTC. The chain links TRBV19 to TRBJ2-7; D is undetermined. Per germline, CDR1 LNHDA and CDR2 SQIVND (reference sequence). Trimming stripped 5 bases from V and 2 bases from J, with 13 bases between. The CDR3 spans 14 residues.

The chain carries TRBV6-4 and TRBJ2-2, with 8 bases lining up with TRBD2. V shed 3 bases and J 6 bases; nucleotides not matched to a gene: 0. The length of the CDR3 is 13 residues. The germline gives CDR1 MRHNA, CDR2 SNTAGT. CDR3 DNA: TGTGCCAGCAGTGAGCGGGAGGCCGGGGAGCTGTTTTTT. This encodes CASSEREAGELFF.

The CDR3 sequence is CASSWYDRQGASGYTF. In nucleotides, the CDR3 is TGTGCCAGCAGCTGGTATGATCGACAGGGGGCGAGTGGCTACACCTTC. The rearrangement links TRBV28 to TRBJ1-2; 10 bases map to TRBD1. V gave up 6 bases and J gave up 7 bases; unmatched junction bases: 14. The CDR3 totals 16 residues. Germline CDR1 MDHEN, CDR2 SYDVKM.

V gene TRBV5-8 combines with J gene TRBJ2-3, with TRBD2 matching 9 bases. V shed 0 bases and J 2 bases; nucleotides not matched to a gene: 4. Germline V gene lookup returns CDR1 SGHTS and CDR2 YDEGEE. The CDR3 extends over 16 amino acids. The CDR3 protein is CASSLGTSGYTDTQYF. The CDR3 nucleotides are TGTGCCAGCAGCTTGGGAACTAGCGGGTACACAGATACGCAGTATTTT.

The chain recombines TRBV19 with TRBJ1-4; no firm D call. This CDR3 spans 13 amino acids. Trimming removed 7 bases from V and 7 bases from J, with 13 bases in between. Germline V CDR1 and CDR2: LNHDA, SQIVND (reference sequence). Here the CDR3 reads CASMAGDREKLFF. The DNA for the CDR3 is TGTGCCAGTATGGCAGGCGACCGTGAAAAACTGTTTTTT.

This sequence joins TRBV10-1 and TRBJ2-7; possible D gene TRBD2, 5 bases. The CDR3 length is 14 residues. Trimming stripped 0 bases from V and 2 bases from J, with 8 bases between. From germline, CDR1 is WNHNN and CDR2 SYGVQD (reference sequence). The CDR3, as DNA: TGCGCCAGCAGTGAGTCGGGAGAAACCTACGAGCAGTACTTC. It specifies CASSESGETYEQYF.

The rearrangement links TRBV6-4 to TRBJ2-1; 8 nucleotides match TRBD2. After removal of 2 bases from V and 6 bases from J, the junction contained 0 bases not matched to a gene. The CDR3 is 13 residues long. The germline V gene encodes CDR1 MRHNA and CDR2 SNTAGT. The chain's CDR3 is CASSDGTSNEQFF. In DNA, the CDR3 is TGTGCCAGCAGTGACGGGACTAGCAATGAGCAGTTCTTC.

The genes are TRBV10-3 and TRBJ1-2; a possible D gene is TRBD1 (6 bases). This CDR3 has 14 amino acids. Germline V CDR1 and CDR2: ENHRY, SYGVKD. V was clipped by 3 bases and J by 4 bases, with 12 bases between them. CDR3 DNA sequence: TGTGCCATCAGTGATCCAGGGGCTCGCTATGGCTACACCTTC. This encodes CAISDPGARYGYTF.

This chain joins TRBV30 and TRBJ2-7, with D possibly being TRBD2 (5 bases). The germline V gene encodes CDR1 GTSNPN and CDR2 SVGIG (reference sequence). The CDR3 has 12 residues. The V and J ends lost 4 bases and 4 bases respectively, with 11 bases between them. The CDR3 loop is CAWTPGSYEQYF. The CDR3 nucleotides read TGTGCCTGGACCCCTGGGAGTTACGAGCAGTACTTC.

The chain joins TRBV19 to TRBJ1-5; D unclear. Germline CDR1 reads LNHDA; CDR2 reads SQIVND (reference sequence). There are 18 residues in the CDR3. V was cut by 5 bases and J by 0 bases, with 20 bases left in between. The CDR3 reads CASSLSPTLLYSNQPQHF. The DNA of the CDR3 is TGTGCCAGTAGTTTATCCCCTACACTACTGTATAGCAATCAGCCCCAGCATTTT. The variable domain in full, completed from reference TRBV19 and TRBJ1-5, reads DGGITQSPKYLFRKEGQNVTLSCEQNLNHDAMYWYRQDPGQGLRLIYYSQIVNDFQKGDIAEGYSVSREKKESFPLTVTSAQKNPTAFYLCASSLSPTLLYSNQPQHFGDGTRLSIL.

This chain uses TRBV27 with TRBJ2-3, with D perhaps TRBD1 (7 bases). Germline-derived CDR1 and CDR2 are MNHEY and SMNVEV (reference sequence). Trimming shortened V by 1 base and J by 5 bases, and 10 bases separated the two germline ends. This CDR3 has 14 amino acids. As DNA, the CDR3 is TGTGCCAGCAGTTTATACAGGGGAGGAGATACGCAGTATTTT. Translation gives CASSLYRGGDTQYF.

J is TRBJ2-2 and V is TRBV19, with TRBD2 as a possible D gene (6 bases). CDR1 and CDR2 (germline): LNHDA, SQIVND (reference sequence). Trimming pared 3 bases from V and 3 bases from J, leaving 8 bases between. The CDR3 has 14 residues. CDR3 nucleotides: TGTGCCAGTAGTATTAGCGGCTACACCGGGGAGCTGTTTTTT. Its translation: CASSISGYTGELFF.

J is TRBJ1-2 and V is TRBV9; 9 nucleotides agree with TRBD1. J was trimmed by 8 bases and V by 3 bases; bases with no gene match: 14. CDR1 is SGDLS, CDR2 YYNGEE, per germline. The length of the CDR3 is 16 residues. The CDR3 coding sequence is TGTGCCAGCAGCGAGACCAGCGTGGGACAGGGTAGCGGCTACACCTTC. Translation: CASSETSVGQGSGYTF.

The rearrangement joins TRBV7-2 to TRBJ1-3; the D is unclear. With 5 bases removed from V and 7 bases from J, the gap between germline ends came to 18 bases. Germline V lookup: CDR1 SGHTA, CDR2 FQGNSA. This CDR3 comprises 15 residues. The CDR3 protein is CASSLLGLKDNTIYF. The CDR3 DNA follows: TGTGCCAGCAGCCTCCTAGGACTAAAGGATAACACCATATATTTT.

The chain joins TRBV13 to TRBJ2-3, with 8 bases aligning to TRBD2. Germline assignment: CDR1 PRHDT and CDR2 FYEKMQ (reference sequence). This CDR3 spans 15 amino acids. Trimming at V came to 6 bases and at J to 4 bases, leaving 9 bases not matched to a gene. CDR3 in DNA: TGTGCCAGCAGGTTCCCAATCGGGAGGGCAGATACGCAGTATTTT. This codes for CASRFPIGRADTQYF.

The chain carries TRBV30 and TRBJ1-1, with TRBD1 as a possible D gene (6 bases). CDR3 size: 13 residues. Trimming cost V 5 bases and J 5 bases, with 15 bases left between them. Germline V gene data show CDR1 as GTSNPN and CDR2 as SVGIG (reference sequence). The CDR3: CAWGTGFRTEAFF. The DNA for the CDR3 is TGTGCCTGGGGTACAGGGTTTCGGACTGAAGCTTTCTTT.

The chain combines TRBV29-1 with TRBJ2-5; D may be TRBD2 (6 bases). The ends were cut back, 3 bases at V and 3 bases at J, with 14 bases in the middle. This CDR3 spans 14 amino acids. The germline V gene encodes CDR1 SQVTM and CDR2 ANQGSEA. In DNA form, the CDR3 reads TGCAGCGTTGAGAAGGGACCGGGAGAAGAGACCCAGTACTTC. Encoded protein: CSVEKGPGEETQYF.

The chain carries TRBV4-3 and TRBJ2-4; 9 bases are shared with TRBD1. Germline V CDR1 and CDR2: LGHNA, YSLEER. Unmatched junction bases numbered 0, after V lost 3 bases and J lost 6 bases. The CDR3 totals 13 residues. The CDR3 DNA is TGCGCCAGCAGCCAGACAGGGGGAAACATTCAGTACTTC. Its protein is CASSQTGGNIQYF.

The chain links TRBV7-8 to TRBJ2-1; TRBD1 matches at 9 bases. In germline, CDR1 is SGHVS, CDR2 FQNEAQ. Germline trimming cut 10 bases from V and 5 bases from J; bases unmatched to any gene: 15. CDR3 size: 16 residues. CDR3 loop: CATHPKPGQGNNEQFF. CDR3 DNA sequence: TGTGCCACCCATCCAAAGCCGGGACAGGGTAACAATGAGCAGTTCTTC.

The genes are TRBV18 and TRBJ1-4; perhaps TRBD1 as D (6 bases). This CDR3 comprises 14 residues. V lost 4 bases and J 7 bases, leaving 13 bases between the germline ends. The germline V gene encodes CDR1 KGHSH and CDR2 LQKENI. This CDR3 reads CASSLGQGSEKLFF. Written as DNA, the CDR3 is TGTGCCAGCTCACTGGGGCAGGGGAGTGAAAAACTGTTTTTT.

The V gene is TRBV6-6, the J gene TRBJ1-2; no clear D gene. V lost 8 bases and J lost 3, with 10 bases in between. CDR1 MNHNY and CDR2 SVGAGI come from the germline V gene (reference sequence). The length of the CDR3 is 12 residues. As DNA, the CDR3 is TGTGCCAGCTGTAGGAGGGACTATGGCTACACCTTC. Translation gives CASCRRDYGYTF.

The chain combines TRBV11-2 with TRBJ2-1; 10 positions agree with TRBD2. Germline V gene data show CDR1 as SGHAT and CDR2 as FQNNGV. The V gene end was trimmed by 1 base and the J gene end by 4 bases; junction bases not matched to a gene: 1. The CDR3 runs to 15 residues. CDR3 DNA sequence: TGTGCCAGCAGCTTAGCTAGCGGGAGATACAATGAGCAGTTCTTC. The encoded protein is CASSLASGRYNEQFF.

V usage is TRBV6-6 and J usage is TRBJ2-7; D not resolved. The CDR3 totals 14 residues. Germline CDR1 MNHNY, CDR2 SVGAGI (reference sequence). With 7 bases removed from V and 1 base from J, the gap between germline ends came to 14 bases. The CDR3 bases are TGTGCCAGCACCGCGCAATCATATTCCTACGAGCAGTACTTC. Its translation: CASTAQSYSYEQYF.

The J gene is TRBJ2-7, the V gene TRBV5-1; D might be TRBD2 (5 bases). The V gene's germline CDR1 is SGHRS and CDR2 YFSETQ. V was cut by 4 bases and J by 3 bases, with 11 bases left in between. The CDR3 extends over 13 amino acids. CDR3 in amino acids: CASSTGLFYEQYF. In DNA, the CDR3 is TGCGCCAGCAGCACTGGACTGTTCTACGAGCAGTACTTC.

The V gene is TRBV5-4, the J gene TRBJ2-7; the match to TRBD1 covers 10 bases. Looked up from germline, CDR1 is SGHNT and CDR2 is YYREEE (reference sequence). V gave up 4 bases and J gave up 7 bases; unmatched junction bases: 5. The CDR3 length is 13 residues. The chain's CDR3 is CASSPGTGAEQYF. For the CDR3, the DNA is TGTGCCAGCAGCCCGGGGACAGGGGCTGAGCAGTACTTC.

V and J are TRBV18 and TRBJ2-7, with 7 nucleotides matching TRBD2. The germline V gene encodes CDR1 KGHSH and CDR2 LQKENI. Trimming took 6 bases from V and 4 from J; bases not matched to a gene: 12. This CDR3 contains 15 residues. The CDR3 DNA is TGTGCCAGCTCGGACCCCACTGCGGGAGCTTACGAGCAGTACTTC. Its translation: CASSDPTAGAYEQYF. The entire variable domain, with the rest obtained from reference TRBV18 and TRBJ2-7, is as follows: NAGVMQNPRHLVRRRGQEARLRCSPMKGHSHVYWYRQLPEEGLKFMVYLQKENIIDESGMPKERFSAEFPKEGPSILRIQQVVRGDSAAYFCASSDPTAGAYEQYFGPGTRLTVT.